This T cell receptor (beta chain) was sequenced for a study of blood T cell repertoires in COVID-19 (dated by TCRdb to about 2020). Regarding the study in general: Samples covering the acute and convalescent phases of COVID-19 were provided by collaborators in the United States, Italy and Spain. The prospective study material was composed of cDNA or gDNA derived from T cells, B-cell-depleted T cells, or PBMCs. The dataset comprised deeply sampled blood TCRbeta repertoires from subjects exposed to, actively infected with, or recovered from COVID-19. A freely available public database, intended as a resource for researchers studying the immune response to SARS-CoV-2, is where the repertoires were released. Samples came from the ongoing ImmuneRACE study (first 160 participants) plus 1,254 subjects from 6 global collaborators. The sample metadata nearly always contained a de-identified subject ID, COVID-19 status, age in years and sex. Where available, HLA class I and class II types were obtained from metadata supplied by the sample provider rather than from assay-based typing. The paper's findings and limits, for the study overall: The amount of clinical and demographic metadata varied by source and participant and was provided uncurated.

The immunoSEQ Assay, a bias-controlled multiplex PCR, was used to amplify TCRbeta CDR3 regions from genomic DNA. In the original analysis: Nucleated cell counts per sample were estimated from amplification of reference gene primers within the assay. To quantify the absolute abundance of each unique TCRbeta CDR3 rearrangement, sequence reads were collapsed and filtered. For each sample, productive Simpson clonality was calculated as the square root of Simpson's diversity index across productive rearrangements. Drawn from immuneACCESS, this table holds only the in-frame rearrangements with V and J called that TCRdb kept. Clones are partly lost; checked studies trace under half to an unresolved V gene and leave the rest unexplained. V and J calls plus clone size are reproduced from that table; the DNA served to infer D and trimming. Recorded for this sample are approximately 150,000 clones; approximately 85% of them occurred a single time. The ten largest clones represent 3% to 3.5% of the sample.

In the prospective study, participants were about 18 to 95 years old, resided in 25 or so geographic areas of the United States, and were enrolled through a virtual design. To assign participants to cohorts, the prospective study relied on clinical history that participants themselves reported in a screening survey and a study questionnaire. Each participant in the prospective study had whole blood, serum and a nasopharyngeal or oropharyngeal swab collected by mobile phlebotomists. Additional blood draws and questionnaires over a 2-month period could optionally be provided by prospective study participants. Blood samples from the prospective study were shipped frozen or at room temperature prior to DNA extraction. Details on this clone: Its antigen specificity is not known. No much larger clonotype is one base removed from it; base qualities were not supplied.

The germline V gene yields MDHEN for CDR1 and SYDVKM for CDR2. From its cysteine to its phenylalanine, the CDR3 spans 16 amino acids. Of the read, only the CDR3 DNA is kept; its 48 bases are in frame from base 1. Here V drops 7 bases and J drops 0 bases, and the junction holds 11 bases not matched to any gene. The chain was built from TRBV28 and TRBJ2-7, with 8 bases in between that match TRBD2. The specimen was PBMCs or T cells enriched from blood (not recorded which). The source is a woman aged 45-65 years with acute COVID-19. The nucleotide sequence is TGTGCCAGCAAACCCCTCGGGGCGGGAGGCTCCTACGAGCAGTACTTC. Translated, it gives CASKPLGAGGSYEQYF.